This TCR beta chain is drawn from a study of blood T cell repertoires in COVID-19. Individuals drawn from 20 to 30 US areas were roughly 18 to 100 years old. Participant-given clinical history determined each cohort assignment. The data were produced by immunoSEQ multiplex PCR, yet TCRdb's version contains in-frame clones alone and is incomplete. The table records a few hundred thousand clones, 70% to 90% of them present only once. V shed 10 bases and J shed 7 bases, with 20 bases lying between them. Germline CDR1 and CDR2: LNHDA and SQIVND (reference sequence). CDR3 length: 14 residues. The sequence was collected from a young man who had recovered from COVID-19. Sequences were obtained from PBMCs or T cells enriched from blood (not recorded which). The rearrangement links TRBV19 to TRBJ2-1, with D perhaps matching TRBD1 (5 bases). The CDR3 reads CATGIGNAPNEQFF. Written as DNA, the CDR3 is TGTGCCACAGGGATTGGTAATGCCCCAAATGAGCAGTTCTTC. The full variable domain, completed using reference TRBV19 and TRBJ2-1, is DGGITQSPKYLFRKEGQNVTLSCEQNLNHDAMYWYRQDPGQGLRLIYYSQIVNDFQKGDIAEGYSVSREKKESFPLTVTSAQKNPTAFYLCATGIGNAPNEQFFGPGTRLTVL.